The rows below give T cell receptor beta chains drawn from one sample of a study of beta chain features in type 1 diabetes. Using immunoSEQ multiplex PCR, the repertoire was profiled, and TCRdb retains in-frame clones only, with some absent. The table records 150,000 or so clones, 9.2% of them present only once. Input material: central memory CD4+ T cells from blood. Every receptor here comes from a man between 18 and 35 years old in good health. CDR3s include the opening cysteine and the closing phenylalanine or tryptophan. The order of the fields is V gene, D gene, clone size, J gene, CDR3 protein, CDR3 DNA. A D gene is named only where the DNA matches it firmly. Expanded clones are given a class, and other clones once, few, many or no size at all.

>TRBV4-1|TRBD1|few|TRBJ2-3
CASSHVGRTGQNTQYF
TGCGCCAGCAGCCATGTAGGCAGGACAGGTCAGAATACGCAGTATTTT
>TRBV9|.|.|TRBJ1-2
CASSVGPGVNYGYTF
TGTGCCAGCAGCGTAGGTCCGGGGGTTAACTATGGCTACACCTTC
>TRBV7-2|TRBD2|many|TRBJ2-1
CASSRGTSANEQFF
TGTGCCAGCAGCCGCGGGACTAGCGCCAATGAGCAGTTCTTC
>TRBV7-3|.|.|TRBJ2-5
CASSFTRQETQYF
TGTGCCAGCAGCTTTACCAGACAAGAGACCCAGTACTTC
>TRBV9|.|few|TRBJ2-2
CASSTGPGELFF
TGTGCCAGCAGCACAGGGCCCGGGGAGCTGTTTTTT
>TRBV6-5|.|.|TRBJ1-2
CASSFRDSFSGYTF
TGTGCCAGCAGCTTCAGAGACAGTTTTTCTGGCTACACCTTC
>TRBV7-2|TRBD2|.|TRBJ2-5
CASSPPRASGGPGTQYF
TGTGCCAGCAGTCCTCCACGGGCTAGCGGGGGCCCTGGGACCCAGTACTTC
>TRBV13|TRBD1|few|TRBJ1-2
CASSPRDRGGGYTF
TGTGCCAGCAGCCCCCGGGACAGGGGAGGCGGCTACACCTTC
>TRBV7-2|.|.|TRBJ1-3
CASSSLISEVHSGNTIYF
TGTGCCAGCAGCAGCTTAATAAGCGAGGTCCACTCTGGAAACACCATATATTTT
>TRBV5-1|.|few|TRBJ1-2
CASSAVDGYTF
TGCGCCAGCAGCGCGGTAGATGGCTACACCTTC
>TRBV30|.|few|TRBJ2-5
CAWSPGKDETQYF
TGTGCCTGGAGTCCGGGGAAGGATGAGACCCAGTACTTC
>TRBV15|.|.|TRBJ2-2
CAIKDSNTGELFF
TGTGCCATAAAGGACAGTAACACCGGGGAGCTGTTTTTT
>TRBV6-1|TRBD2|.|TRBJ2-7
CASSEIGTSIKQYF
TGTGCCAGCAGTGAAATCGGGACTAGCATCAAGCAGTACTTC
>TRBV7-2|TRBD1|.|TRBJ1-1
CASSFRTGNPEAFF
TGTGCCAGCAGCTTCAGGACAGGGAATCCTGAAGCTTTCTTT
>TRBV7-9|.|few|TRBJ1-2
CASSQGLQEGYTF
TGTGCCAGCAGCCAGGGGCTCCAGGAGGGCTACACCTTC
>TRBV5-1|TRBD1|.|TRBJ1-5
CASSSWTGGNQPQHF
TGCGCCAGCAGCTCTTGGACAGGCGGCAATCAGCCCCAGCATTTT
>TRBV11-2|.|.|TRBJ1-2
CASSSEGAGYTF
TGTGCCAGCAGCTCCGAGGGCGCTGGCTACACCTTC
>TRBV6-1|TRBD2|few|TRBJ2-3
CASSEEYRRGGTQYF
TGTGCCAGCAGTGAAGAATATAGGCGGGGGGGGACGCAGTATTTT
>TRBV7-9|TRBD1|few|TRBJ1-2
CASSLGTGFGYTF
TGTGCCAGCAGCTTAGGGACAGGGTTCGGCTACACCTTC
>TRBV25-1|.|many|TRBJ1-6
CASSRSETPLHF
TGTGCCAGCAGTCGGTCTGAGACACCCCTCCACTTT
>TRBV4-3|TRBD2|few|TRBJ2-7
CASSQDRRGGRYEQYF
TGCGCCAGCAGCCAAGATAGGCGGGGGGGCCGGTACGAGCAGTACTTC
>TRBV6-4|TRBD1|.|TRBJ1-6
CASITGTGCGPLHF
TGTGCCAGCATTACCGGGACAGGGTGCGGACCCCTCCACTTT
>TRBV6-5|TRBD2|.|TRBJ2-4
CASSYSGGAKNIQYF
TGTGCCAGCAGTTACTCCGGGGGGGCCAAAAACATTCAGTACTTC
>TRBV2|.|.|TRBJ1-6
CASSSGRGDSPLHF
TGTGCCAGCAGTTCAGGGAGGGGGGATTCACCCCTCCACTTT
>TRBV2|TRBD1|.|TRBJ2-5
CASSSITGGAETQYF
TGTGCCAGCAGTTCTATAACAGGGGGCGCGGAGACCCAGTACTTC
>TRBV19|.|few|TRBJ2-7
CASSRTAYEQYF
TGTGCCAGTAGTAGGACAGCCTACGAGCAGTACTTC